This is a list of T cell receptor beta chains from one sample in a study of blood T cell repertoires in COVID-19. TCRdb's copy holds only in-frame clones and misses some; the assay was immunoSEQ multiplex PCR. The sample holds 150,000 to 200,000 clones; roughly 82% are singletons and the top ten take around 8%. Material: peripheral blood. These receptor sequences come from a woman aged 60 to 75 with COVID-19, enrolled during active disease. Each CDR3 is given with its conserved first and last residue. Fields, in order: clone size, D gene, J gene, V gene, CDR3 DNA, CDR3 protein. A D gene is named only where the DNA matches it firmly. Rows give clone size only sometimes, using once, few, many, or a class for an expanded clone.

clone_size: NA; d_call: NA; j_call: TRBJ2-1; v_call: TRBV5-1; cdr3_nt: TGCGCCAGCAGCTTGGAGGCGGAGCTATACAATGAGCAGTTCTTC; cdr3_aa: CASSLEAELYNEQFF
clone_size: NA; d_call: TRBD2; j_call: TRBJ2-7; v_call: TRBV11-2; cdr3_nt: TGTGCCAGCAGCTTAAATCCTAGCGGGAATGCCTACGAGCAGTACTTC; cdr3_aa: CASSLNPSGNAYEQYF
clone_size: NA; d_call: NA; j_call: TRBJ2-4; v_call: TRBV7-9; cdr3_nt: TGTGCCAGCAGCCACCCGACGGGACTAGCCAAAAACATTCAGTACTTC; cdr3_aa: CASSHPTGLAKNIQYF
clone_size: NA; d_call: TRBD2; j_call: TRBJ2-1; v_call: TRBV5-5; cdr3_nt: TGTGCCAGCAGCAGTGGGACTAGCGGGACCTCCTACAATGAGCAGTTCTTC; cdr3_aa: CASSSGTSGTSYNEQFF
clone_size: NA; d_call: TRBD1; j_call: TRBJ2-7; v_call: TRBV28; cdr3_nt: TGTGCCAGCAGCCACAGGGGTAAGTCCTACGAGCAGTACTTC; cdr3_aa: CASSHRGKSYEQYF
clone_size: NA; d_call: NA; j_call: TRBJ1-3; v_call: TRBV5-4; cdr3_nt: TGTGCCAGCAGCTTGGCAGGAGGAGGAAACACCATATATTTT; cdr3_aa: CASSLAGGGNTIYF
clone_size: NA; d_call: NA; j_call: TRBJ1-5; v_call: TRBV11-1; cdr3_nt: TGTGCCAGCAGCTTAGACAGGGATCAGCCCCAGCATTTT; cdr3_aa: CASSLDRDQPQHF
clone_size: NA; d_call: TRBD1; j_call: TRBJ2-2; v_call: TRBV6-5; cdr3_nt: TGTGCCAGCGGCCAGGGGGTTCTCACCGGGGAGCTGTTTTTT; cdr3_aa: CASGQGVLTGELFF
clone_size: once; d_call: NA; j_call: TRBJ1-4; v_call: TRBV2; cdr3_nt: TGTGCCAGCAGTAGGGGAGGATCTAATGAAAAACTGTTTTTT; cdr3_aa: CASSRGGSNEKLFF
clone_size: once; d_call: NA; j_call: TRBJ1-5; v_call: TRBV15; cdr3_nt: TGTGCCACCAGCTTAGCGACTTTAAGCAATCAGCCCCAGCATTTT; cdr3_aa: CATSLATLSNQPQHF
clone_size: NA; d_call: NA; j_call: TRBJ2-3; v_call: TRBV27; cdr3_nt: TGTGCCAGCAACAGGGGGAATCTAGCGGGGTACACAGATACGCAGTATTTT; cdr3_aa: CASNRGNLAGYTDTQYF
clone_size: NA; d_call: TRBD2; j_call: TRBJ2-3; v_call: TRBV6-5; cdr3_nt: TGTGCCAGCAGTTCGACACTAGCGGGGGCCGAGGGGACGCAGTATTTT; cdr3_aa: CASSSTLAGAEGTQYF
clone_size: NA; d_call: NA; j_call: TRBJ1-6; v_call: TRBV9; cdr3_nt: TGTGCCAGCAGCGTAAGGGAGGGAAATTCACCCCTCCACTTT; cdr3_aa: CASSVREGNSPLHF
clone_size: NA; d_call: NA; j_call: TRBJ1-6; v_call: TRBV18; cdr3_nt: TGTGCCAGCTCACCACCGAGGCAGGGCGAATCACCCCTCCACTTT; cdr3_aa: CASSPPRQGESPLHF
clone_size: NA; d_call: NA; j_call: TRBJ2-1; v_call: TRBV12-5; cdr3_nt: TGTGCTAGTGGCCTACCCGGGGTGGAGAGTGAGCAGTTCTTC; cdr3_aa: CASGLPGVESEQFF
clone_size: NA; d_call: NA; j_call: TRBJ1-2; v_call: TRBV18; cdr3_nt: TGTGCCAGCTCACCGGGGACAAACTATGGCTACACCTTC; cdr3_aa: CASSPGTNYGYTF
clone_size: NA; d_call: TRBD2; j_call: TRBJ2-7; v_call: TRBV9; cdr3_nt: TGTGCCAGCAGCGTAGAAAGCGGGAGTACCTACGAGCAGTACTTC; cdr3_aa: CASSVESGSTYEQYF
clone_size: NA; d_call: TRBD2; j_call: TRBJ2-5; v_call: TRBV3-1/TRBV3-2; cdr3_nt: TGTGCCAGCAGCCACTTAGCGGGGGGGCCGGAGACCCAGTACTTC; cdr3_aa: CASSHLAGGPETQYF
clone_size: once; d_call: NA; j_call: TRBJ2-1; v_call: TRBV9; cdr3_nt: TGTGCCAGCAGCGCTCGGGTTGACTCCGATGAGCAGTTCTTC; cdr3_aa: CASSARVDSDEQFF
clone_size: once; d_call: NA; j_call: TRBJ2-2; v_call: TRBV11-1; cdr3_nt: TGTGCCAGCAGCCTGGACAGTTTTTACACCGGGGAGCTGTTTTTT; cdr3_aa: CASSLDSFYTGELFF
clone_size: NA; d_call: TRBD1; j_call: TRBJ2-5; v_call: TRBV5-8; cdr3_nt: TGTGCCAGCAGCTTGAAGGCACAGGGGCGAGAGACCCAGTACTTC; cdr3_aa: CASSLKAQGRETQYF
clone_size: NA; d_call: NA; j_call: TRBJ1-1; v_call: TRBV5-5; cdr3_nt: TGTGCCAGCAGCTTGGCGGCGGCCAGCAACACTGAAGCTTTCTTT; cdr3_aa: CASSLAAASNTEAFF
clone_size: NA; d_call: NA; j_call: TRBJ1-5; v_call: TRBV19; cdr3_nt: TGTGCCAGTAGTTATCTAGCGACGTTAGGGATGCAGCCCCAGCATTTT; cdr3_aa: CASSYLATLGMQPQHF
clone_size: NA; d_call: NA; j_call: TRBJ1-6; v_call: TRBV19; cdr3_nt: TGTGCCAGTAGCGCCGGGGGGGACTCCTATAATTCACCCCTCCACTTT; cdr3_aa: CASSAGGDSYNSPLHF
clone_size: NA; d_call: NA; j_call: TRBJ2-2; v_call: TRBV9; cdr3_nt: TGTGCCAGCAGCGTCAGTACGAACACCGGGGAGCTGTTTTTT; cdr3_aa: CASSVSTNTGELFF
clone_size: NA; d_call: TRBD2; j_call: TRBJ2-7; v_call: TRBV7-8; cdr3_nt: TGTGCCAGCAGCTCCAGGGAGGGGCGGGACTACGAGCAGTACTTC; cdr3_aa: CASSSREGRDYEQYF
clone_size: NA; d_call: TRBD2; j_call: TRBJ2-3; v_call: TRBV28; cdr3_nt: TGTGCCAGCAGTAGGACTAGCGGGAGACCTTCCACAGATACGCAGTATTTT; cdr3_aa: CASSRTSGRPSTDTQYF
clone_size: NA; d_call: NA; j_call: TRBJ1-4; v_call: TRBV27; cdr3_nt: TGTGCCAGCAGCCCAGGGAGGGGAAGTGAAAAACTGTTTTTT; cdr3_aa: CASSPGRGSEKLFF
clone_size: few; d_call: TRBD2; j_call: TRBJ2-1; v_call: TRBV5-8; cdr3_nt: TGTGCCAGCAGCTTGACTAGCGGGAGGTACAATGAGCAGTTCTTC; cdr3_aa: CASSLTSGRYNEQFF
clone_size: NA; d_call: NA; j_call: TRBJ2-7; v_call: TRBV5-6; cdr3_nt: TGTGCCAGCAGCTTGATGGAACAGGTCTACGAGCAGTACTTC; cdr3_aa: CASSLMEQVYEQYF
clone_size: NA; d_call: NA; j_call: TRBJ1-5; v_call: TRBV5-1; cdr3_nt: TGCGCCAGCAGCTTCGGGGACAAAGATCAGCCCCAGCATTTT; cdr3_aa: CASSFGDKDQPQHF
clone_size: NA; d_call: NA; j_call: TRBJ1-4; v_call: TRBV6-5; cdr3_nt: TGTGCCAGCACCCCCCTTTTGACTAATGAAAAACTGTTTTTT; cdr3_aa: CASTPLLTNEKLFF
clone_size: NA; d_call: NA; j_call: TRBJ1-2; v_call: TRBV4-2; cdr3_nt: TGTGCCAGCAGCCAAGGCGAGGCCGGGATCTATGGCTACACCTTC; cdr3_aa: CASSQGEAGIYGYTF
clone_size: NA; d_call: TRBD1; j_call: TRBJ1-1; v_call: TRBV7-2; cdr3_nt: TGTGCCAGCAGCTTATCCCTGGGACAGGAAGCTTTCTTT; cdr3_aa: CASSLSLGQEAFF
clone_size: NA; d_call: NA; j_call: TRBJ1-4; v_call: TRBV4-3; cdr3_nt: TGCGCCAGCAGCCAAGATAGGTCCCAAGGCAGGGCCCTCCCAAGGAAACTGTTTTTT; cdr3_aa: CASSQDRSQGRALPRKLFF
clone_size: NA; d_call: NA; j_call: TRBJ2-7; v_call: TRBV5-1; cdr3_nt: TGCGCCAGCAGCTTGGGTGGGTCGGGTTACTACGAGCAGTACTTC; cdr3_aa: CASSLGGSGYYEQYF
clone_size: NA; d_call: TRBD2; j_call: TRBJ2-3; v_call: TRBV6-2/TRBV6-3; cdr3_nt: TGTGCCAGCAGTTACGGAGCGGGGACTAGCACAGATACGCAGTATTTT; cdr3_aa: CASSYGAGTSTDTQYF
clone_size: NA; d_call: NA; j_call: TRBJ1-1; v_call: TRBV13; cdr3_nt: TGTGCCAGCAGCTTACGGAGAAAAACTGAAGCTTTCTTT; cdr3_aa: CASSLRRKTEAFF
clone_size: NA; d_call: NA; j_call: TRBJ1-5; v_call: TRBV7-9; cdr3_nt: TGTGCCAGCAGCTTAGGGCAGGGAGGTACCAATCAGCCCCAGCATTTT; cdr3_aa: CASSLGQGGTNQPQHF
clone_size: NA; d_call: NA; j_call: TRBJ1-6; v_call: TRBV4-2; cdr3_nt: TGTGCCAGCAGCCCCCGCTCGGATTCACCCCTCCACTTT; cdr3_aa: CASSPRSDSPLHF
clone_size: NA; d_call: NA; j_call: TRBJ2-5; v_call: TRBV6-5; cdr3_nt: TGTGCCAGCAGTTACGGGCAACCCCTGGAGACCCAGTACTTC; cdr3_aa: CASSYGQPLETQYF
clone_size: once; d_call: TRBD1; j_call: TRBJ2-2; v_call: TRBV10-3; cdr3_nt: TGTGCCATCAGGGCAGGGGGGAACACCGGGGAGCTGTTTTTT; cdr3_aa: CAIRAGGNTGELFF
clone_size: NA; d_call: NA; j_call: TRBJ2-2; v_call: TRBV4-2; cdr3_nt: TGTGCCAGCAGCAAGGGGAATTCGAACACCGGGGAGCTGTTTTTT; cdr3_aa: CASSKGNSNTGELFF
clone_size: NA; d_call: TRBD1; j_call: TRBJ2-5; v_call: TRBV29-1; cdr3_nt: TGCAGCAGCCGGGACAGAGTAAAAGAGACCCAGTACTTC; cdr3_aa: CSSRDRVKETQYF
clone_size: NA; d_call: NA; j_call: TRBJ2-7; v_call: TRBV7-9; cdr3_nt: TGTGCCAGCAGATCCACGGGACATCCCTCCTACGAGCAGTACTTC; cdr3_aa: CASRSTGHPSYEQYF
clone_size: NA; d_call: TRBD1; j_call: TRBJ1-3; v_call: TRBV6-5; cdr3_nt: TGTGCCAGCAGTTACTCGGGGACAGTCGGAGGAAACACCATATATTTT; cdr3_aa: CASSYSGTVGGNTIYF
clone_size: NA; d_call: NA; j_call: TRBJ2-5; v_call: TRBV2; cdr3_nt: TGTGCCAGCGGAACGGGGGGCCGGGTAGAATCGGAGACCCAGTACTTC; cdr3_aa: CASGTGGRVESETQYF
clone_size: NA; d_call: TRBD1; j_call: TRBJ1-4; v_call: TRBV29-1; cdr3_nt: TGCAGCGTTGTTAGGGGGCTGTCGGGTGAAAAACTGTTTTTT; cdr3_aa: CSVVRGLSGEKLFF
clone_size: NA; d_call: NA; j_call: TRBJ2-3; v_call: TRBV2; cdr3_nt: TGTGCCAGCAGTCGGGAAAGCACAGATACGCAGTATTTT; cdr3_aa: CASSRESTDTQYF
clone_size: NA; d_call: NA; j_call: TRBJ1-1; v_call: TRBV12-3/TRBV12-4; cdr3_nt: TGTGCCAGCGGGGGCCCGGCTGAAGCTTTCTTT; cdr3_aa: CASGGPAEAFF
clone_size: NA; d_call: TRBD2; j_call: TRBJ2-2; v_call: TRBV5-6; cdr3_nt: TGTGCCAGCAGCCCCGGACTAGCGGGAGTCACCGGGGAGCTGTTTTTT; cdr3_aa: CASSPGLAGVTGELFF
clone_size: few; d_call: TRBD2; j_call: TRBJ2-1; v_call: TRBV7-9; cdr3_nt: TGTGCCAGCAGCCCCCGACTAGCGGGAGATTGGAATGAGCAGTTCTTC; cdr3_aa: CASSPRLAGDWNEQFF
clone_size: few; d_call: NA; j_call: TRBJ1-2; v_call: TRBV4-1; cdr3_nt: TGCGCCAGCAGCCTAGGGACACCGAACTATGGCTACACCTTC; cdr3_aa: CASSLGTPNYGYTF
clone_size: NA; d_call: NA; j_call: TRBJ2-5; v_call: TRBV19; cdr3_nt: TGTGCCAGTAGTATCGTAAAAGGGGCCGAAGAGACCCAGTACTTC; cdr3_aa: CASSIVKGAEETQYF